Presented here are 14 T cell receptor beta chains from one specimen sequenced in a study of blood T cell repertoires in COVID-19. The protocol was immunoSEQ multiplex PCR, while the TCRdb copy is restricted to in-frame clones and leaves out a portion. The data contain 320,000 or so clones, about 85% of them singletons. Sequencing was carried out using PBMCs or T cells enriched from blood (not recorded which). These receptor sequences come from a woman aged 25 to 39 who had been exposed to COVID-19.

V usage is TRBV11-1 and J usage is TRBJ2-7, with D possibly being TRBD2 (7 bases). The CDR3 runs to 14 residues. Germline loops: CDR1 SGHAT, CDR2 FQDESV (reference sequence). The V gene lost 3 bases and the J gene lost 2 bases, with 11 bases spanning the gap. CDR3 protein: CASSLGGQTYEQYF. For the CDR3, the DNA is TGTGCCAGCAGCTTGGGGGGGCAAACCTACGAGCAGTACTTC.

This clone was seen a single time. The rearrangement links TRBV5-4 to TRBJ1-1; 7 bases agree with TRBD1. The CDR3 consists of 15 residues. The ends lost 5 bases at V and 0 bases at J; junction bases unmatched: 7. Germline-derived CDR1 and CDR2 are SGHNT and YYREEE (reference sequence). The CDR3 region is CASSHWDRLNTEAFF. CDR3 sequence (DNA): TGTGCCAGCAGTCATTGGGACAGACTGAACACTGAAGCTTTCTTT. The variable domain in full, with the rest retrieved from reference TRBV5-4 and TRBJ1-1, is ETGVTQSPTHLIKTRGQQVTLRCSSQSGHNTVSWYQQALGQGPQFIFQYYREEENGRGNFPPRFSGLQFPNYSSELNVNALELDDSALYLCASSHWDRLNTEAFFGQGTRLTVV.

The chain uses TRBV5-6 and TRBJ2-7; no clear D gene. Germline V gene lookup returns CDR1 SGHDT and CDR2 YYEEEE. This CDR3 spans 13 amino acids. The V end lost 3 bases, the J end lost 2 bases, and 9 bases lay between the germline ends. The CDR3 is CASSSPLAYEQYF. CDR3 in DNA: TGTGCCAGCAGCTCCCCATTAGCCTACGAGCAGTACTTC.

CDR3 in amino acids: CASGPSSHTLYNEQFF. In nucleotides, the CDR3 is TGCGCCAGCGGGCCCAGCTCACACACCCTCTACAATGAGCAGTTCTTC. This rearrangement joins TRBV4-3 to TRBJ2-1, with D unresolved. With 8 bases removed from V and 3 bases from J, the gap between germline ends came to 20 bases. CDR1 is LGHNA, CDR2 YSLEER, per germline. The CDR3 spans 16 residues.

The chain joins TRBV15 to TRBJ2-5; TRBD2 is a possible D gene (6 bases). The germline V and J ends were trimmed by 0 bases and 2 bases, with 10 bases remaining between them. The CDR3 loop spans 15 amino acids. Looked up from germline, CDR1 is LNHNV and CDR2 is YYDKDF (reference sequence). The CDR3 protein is CATSRDRGSQETQYF. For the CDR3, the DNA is TGTGCCACCAGCAGAGATCGGGGGTCACAAGAGACCCAGTACTTC.

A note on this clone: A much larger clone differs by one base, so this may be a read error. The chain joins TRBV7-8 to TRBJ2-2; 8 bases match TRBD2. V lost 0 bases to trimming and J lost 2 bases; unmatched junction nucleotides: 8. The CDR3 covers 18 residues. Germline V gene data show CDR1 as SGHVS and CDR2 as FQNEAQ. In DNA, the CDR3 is TGTGCCAGCAGCTTAGCGGTCGGGGGGGCCAGAAACACCGGGGAGCTGTTTTTT. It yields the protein CASSLAVGGARNTGELFF.

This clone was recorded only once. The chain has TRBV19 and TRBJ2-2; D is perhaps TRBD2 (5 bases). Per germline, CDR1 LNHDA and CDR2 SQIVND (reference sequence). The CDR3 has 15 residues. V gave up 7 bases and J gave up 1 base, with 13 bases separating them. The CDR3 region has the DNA TGTGCCAGTAATCTCGGGAAGGGGAACACCGGGGAGCTGTTTTTT. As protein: CASNLGKGNTGELFF.

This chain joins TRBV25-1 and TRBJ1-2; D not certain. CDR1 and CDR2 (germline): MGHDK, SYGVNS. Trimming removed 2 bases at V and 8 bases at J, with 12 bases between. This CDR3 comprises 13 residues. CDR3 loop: CASSEPGPAGYTF. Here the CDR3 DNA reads TGTGCCAGCAGTGAACCTGGGCCCGCGGGCTACACCTTC.

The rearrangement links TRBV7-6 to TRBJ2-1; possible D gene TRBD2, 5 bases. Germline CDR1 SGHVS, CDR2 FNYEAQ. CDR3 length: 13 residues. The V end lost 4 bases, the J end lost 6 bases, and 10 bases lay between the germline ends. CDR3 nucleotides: TGTGCCAGCAGCTCGGTTCGGGGCAATGAGCAGTTCTTC. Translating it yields CASSSVRGNEQFF.

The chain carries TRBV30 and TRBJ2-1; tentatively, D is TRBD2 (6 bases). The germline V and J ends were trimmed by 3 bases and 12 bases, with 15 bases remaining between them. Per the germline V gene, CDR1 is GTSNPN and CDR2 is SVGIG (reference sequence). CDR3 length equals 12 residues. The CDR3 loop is CAWSAQRRGQFF. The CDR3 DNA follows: TGTGCCTGGAGCGCCCAAAGGAGGGGGCAGTTCTTC.

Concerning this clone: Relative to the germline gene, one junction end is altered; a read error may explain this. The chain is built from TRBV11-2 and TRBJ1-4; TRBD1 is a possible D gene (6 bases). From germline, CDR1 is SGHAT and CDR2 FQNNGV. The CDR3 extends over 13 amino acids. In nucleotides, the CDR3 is TGTGCCGGCAGCATACAGGGCACTGAAAAACTGTTTTTT. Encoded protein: CAGSIQGTEKLFF.

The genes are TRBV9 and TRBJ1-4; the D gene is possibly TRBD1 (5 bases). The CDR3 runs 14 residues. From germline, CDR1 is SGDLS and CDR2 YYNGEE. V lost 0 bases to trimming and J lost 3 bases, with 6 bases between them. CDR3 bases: TGTGCCAGCAGCGTAGCAGGGTCTAATGAAAAACTGTTTTTT. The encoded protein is CASSVAGSNEKLFF.

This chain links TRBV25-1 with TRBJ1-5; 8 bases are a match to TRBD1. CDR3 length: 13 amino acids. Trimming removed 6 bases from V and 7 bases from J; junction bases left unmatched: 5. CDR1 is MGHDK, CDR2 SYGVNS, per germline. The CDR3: CASSGTGEQPQHF. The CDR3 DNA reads TGTGCCAGCAGCGGGACAGGCGAACAGCCCCAGCATTTT.

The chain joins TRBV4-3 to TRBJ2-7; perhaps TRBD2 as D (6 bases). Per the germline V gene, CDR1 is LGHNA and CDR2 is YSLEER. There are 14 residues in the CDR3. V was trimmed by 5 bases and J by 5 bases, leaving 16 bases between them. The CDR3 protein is CASSNVRGGNEQYF. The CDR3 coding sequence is TGCGCCAGCAGCAATGTAAGGGGAGGTAACGAGCAGTACTTC.